This is a list of T cell receptor beta chains from one sample in a study of response to subunit inactivated influenza vaccine. TCRdb re-analysed the RT-PCR reads in MiXCR, keeping a single row per CDR3 protein. There are around 580,000 distinct CDR3 sequences in the sample; 14% occur only once, and 11% lies in the top ten. This sample comprised PBMCs from blood, obtained 11 to 12 days after vaccination. The receptors here all came from a man aged 50 to 59 who received an inactivated influenza vaccine. The CDR3 runs from the conserved cysteine through the conserved F or W. D genes are given only for firm matches. Rows may omit the clone size; those that give it use once, few, many or a size class.

CDR3 DNA	CDR3 protein	D gene	V gene	J gene	clone size	CDR3 length
TGCAGTGCACATAGCGGGAGGGCCACAGATACGCAGTATTTT	CSAHSGRATDTQYF	TRBD2	TRBV20-1	TRBJ2-3	NA	14
TGTGCCAGCAGCCAAGAAACCGGTAGACTGGGCGAGCAGTACTTC	CASSQETGRLGEQYF	NA	TRBV4-2	TRBJ2-7	few	15
TGTGCCAGCAGCTTGAAGAATGATGAGCAGTTCTTC	CASSLKNDEQFF	NA	TRBV5-4	TRBJ2-1	NA	12
TGCGCCAGCAGCCCCGGGACAGGTCTCATTTCGAGAGATACGCAGTATTTT	CASSPGTGLISRDTQYF	TRBD1	TRBV5-1	TRBJ2-3	NA	17
TGTGCCAGCAGCTTGGATGGAGGGACAGCTAGCACAGATACGCAGTATTTT	CASSLDGGTASTDTQYF	NA	TRBV5-4	TRBJ2-3	NA	17
TGCGCCAGCAGCCAGTGGGAAATGAACACTGAAGCTTTCTTT	CASSQWEMNTEAFF	NA	TRBV4-1	TRBJ1-1	NA	14
TGTGCCAGCAGTTATAGGGTCAGCTCCTACAATGAGCAGTTCTTC	CASSYRVSSYNEQFF	NA	TRBV6-5	TRBJ2-1	NA	15
TGCGCCAGCAGGGCTGGGACAGGGGACTCCTACGAGCAGTACTTC	CASRAGTGDSYEQYF	TRBD1	TRBV5-1	TRBJ2-7	many	15
TGTGCAACCAGGGGACAGGGGCTGGGCGAGCAGTACTTC	CATRGQGLGEQYF	TRBD1	TRBV7-9	TRBJ2-7	NA	13
TGTGCCAGCAGGCCTCGGTGGGGACTAGTCTACGAGCAGTACTTC	CASRPRWGLVYEQYF	TRBD2	TRBV28	TRBJ2-7	NA	15
TGTGCCAGCAGCTTCGCCACCGGGACTAGCGGCTACACAGATACGCAGTATTTT	CASSFATGTSGYTDTQYF	TRBD2	TRBV7-2	TRBJ2-3	few	18
TGCAGTGCTAGAGATCGTGAGCGGACAGGGGGGAACAATGAGCAGTTCTTC	CSARDRERTGGNNEQFF	TRBD1	TRBV20-1	TRBJ2-1	NA	17
TGTGCCACCAGTGCCAGAGGGACAGGCTGGACCGGGGAGCTGTTTTTT	CATSARGTGWTGELFF	TRBD1	TRBV24-1	TRBJ2-2	NA	16
TGTGCCAGCAGTCCATCGGCAGATACGCAGTATTTT	CASSPSADTQYF	NA	TRBV12-3/TRBV12-4	TRBJ2-3	NA	12
TGCAGCGGACGACAGGGGACAGATACGCAGTATTTT	CSGRQGTDTQYF	TRBD1	TRBV29-1	TRBJ2-3	few	12
TGTGCCAGCAGCGTGATCGGGGCCTACGAGCAGTACTTC	CASSVIGAYEQYF	NA	TRBV7-2	TRBJ2-7	few	13
TGTGCCAGCAGTCCCCGGACTAGCCCTACGGATACGCAGTATTTT	CASSPRTSPTDTQYF	TRBD2	TRBV2	TRBJ2-3	NA	15
TGCGCCAGCAGAACCGAAGGAGAGACCCAGTACTTC	CASRTEGETQYF	NA	TRBV5-1	TRBJ2-5	NA	12
TGCAGTCTTCACAGGGGAAATAGCAATCAGCCCCAGCATTTT	CSLHRGNSNQPQHF	TRBD1	TRBV20-1	TRBJ1-5	NA	14
TGTGCCAGCAGTCTCAGGGGGGTTCACTACAATGAGCAGTTCTTC	CASSLRGVHYNEQFF	NA	TRBV12-3/TRBV12-4	TRBJ2-1	NA	15
TGCAGTGCTAGAGATCGGCTAGCGGGTTACAATGAGCAGTTCTTC	CSARDRLAGYNEQFF	TRBD2	TRBV20-1	TRBJ2-1	NA	15
TGTGCCAGCAGTTCGACAGGGAAGACCCAGTACTTC	CASSSTGKTQYF	TRBD1	TRBV12-3/TRBV12-4	TRBJ2-5	NA	12
TGTGCCAGCAGTTCTAGCGGGAGGGCCTACGAGCAGTACTTC	CASSSSGRAYEQYF	TRBD2	TRBV7-9	TRBJ2-7	NA	14
TGCAGTGCTACCTCCGGGACAGGGAGCACAGATACGCAGTATTTT	CSATSGTGSTDTQYF	TRBD1	TRBV20-1	TRBJ2-3	few	15
TGTGCCAGCAGCCAAGGTACTAGCGGGAGCAAAAACATTCAGTACTTC	CASSQGTSGSKNIQYF	TRBD2	TRBV3-1	TRBJ2-4	few	16
TGCGCCAGCAGCTTGGGGGCGAGTGATCAGCCCCAGCATTTT	CASSLGASDQPQHF	NA	TRBV5-1	TRBJ1-5	NA	14
TGTGCCAGCAGCGGGGGGGGTGCAGCTAATGAAAAACTGTTTTTT	CASSGGGAANEKLFF	NA	TRBV5-4	TRBJ1-4	NA	15
TGTGCCAGCAGCCGACAGACCGGGGAGCAGTACTTC	CASSRQTGEQYF	NA	TRBV5-6	TRBJ2-7	NA	12
TGTGCCGGACATGGACAGCTGAGAGATACGCAGTATTTT	CAGHGQLRDTQYF	NA	TRBV18	TRBJ2-3	NA	13
TGTGCCATCAGTCCCAGCGGGGACACAGATACGCAGTATTTT	CAISPSGDTDTQYF	TRBD2	TRBV10-3	TRBJ2-3	few	14
TGCAGTGCTATAGACAGGGTCAGGAATGAGCAGTTCTTC	CSAIDRVRNEQFF	TRBD1	TRBV20-1	TRBJ2-1	few	13
TGCGCCAGCAGCCAAGGGACAGGGGCATTCGAAAAACTGTTTTTT	CASSQGTGAFEKLFF	TRBD1	TRBV4-3	TRBJ1-4	NA	15
TGTGCCATCAGTGGGGAAGGGATGGTAAACATTCAGTACTTC	CAISGEGMVNIQYF	NA	TRBV10-3	TRBJ2-4	once	14
TGTGCCAGCAGCTTACATGGTGGCGATCTAAGAAAGACCCAGTACTTC	CASSLHGGDLRKTQYF	NA	TRBV7-9	TRBJ2-5	NA	16
TGCGCCAGCAGCTTGGGGGGGACTAGCGCTGAGCAGTTCTTC	CASSLGGTSAEQFF	TRBD2	TRBV5-1	TRBJ2-1	few	14
TGTGCCTGGAGTCGCCTTCCCAGGGGCTATAATTCACCCCTCCACTTT	CAWSRLPRGYNSPLHF	NA	TRBV30	TRBJ1-6	few	16
TGTGCCAGCACTCCGGGACCCCGCTACGAGCAGTACTTC	CASTPGPRYEQYF	NA	TRBV6-2/TRBV6-3	TRBJ2-7	few	13
TGTGCCAGCAGTCGGGACAGGGGTTCGGAGCCCCAGCATTTT	CASSRDRGSEPQHF	TRBD1	TRBV2	TRBJ1-5	NA	14
TGTGCCAGCAGCCAGCCGTGGTGGGCGCGAGCTTTCTTT	CASSQPWWARAFF	NA	TRBV3-1	TRBJ1-1	few	13
TGCAGCGTTGAGGTCCGGGGCGGGGACGTCCTGACTTTC	CSVEVRGGDVLTF	NA	TRBV29-1	TRBJ2-6	NA	13
TGCGCCAGCCGCGGAGACTTGAACTATGGCTACACCTTC	CASRGDLNYGYTF	NA	TRBV5-1	TRBJ1-2	few	13
TGCAGTGCTAGGCTCAGTCGGGGCTACACCTTC	CSARLSRGYTF	NA	TRBV20-1	TRBJ1-2	few	11